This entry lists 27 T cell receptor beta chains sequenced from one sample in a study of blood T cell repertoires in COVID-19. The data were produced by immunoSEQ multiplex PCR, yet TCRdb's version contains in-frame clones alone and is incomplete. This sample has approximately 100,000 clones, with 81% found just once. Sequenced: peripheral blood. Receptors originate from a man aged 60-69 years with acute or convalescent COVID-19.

CDR3 in amino acids: CASSLPDRTSGGRNTGELFF. In DNA, the CDR3 is TGTGCCAGCAGCTTGCCGGACCGGACTAGCGGGGGGAGGAACACCGGGGAGCTGTTTTTT. The chain combines TRBV5-4 with TRBJ2-2, with TRBD2 matching 14 bases. There are 20 residues in the CDR3. From germline, CDR1 is SGHNT and CDR2 YYREEE (reference sequence). Germline trimming cut 1 base from V and 1 base from J; bases unmatched to any gene: 9.

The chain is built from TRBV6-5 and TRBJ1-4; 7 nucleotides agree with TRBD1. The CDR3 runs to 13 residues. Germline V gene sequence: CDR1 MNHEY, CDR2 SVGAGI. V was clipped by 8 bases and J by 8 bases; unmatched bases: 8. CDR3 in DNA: TGTGCCAGCGTAAGCACAGGGGTGGAAAAACTGTTTTTT. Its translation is CASVSTGVEKLFF.

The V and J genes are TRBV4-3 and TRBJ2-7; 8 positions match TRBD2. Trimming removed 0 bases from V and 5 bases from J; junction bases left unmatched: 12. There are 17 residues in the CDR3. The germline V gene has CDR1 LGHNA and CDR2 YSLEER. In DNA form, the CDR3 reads TGCGCCAGCAGCCAAGATATTGGCGGGAGGAAGTACAACGAGCAGTACTTC. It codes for CASSQDIGGRKYNEQYF.

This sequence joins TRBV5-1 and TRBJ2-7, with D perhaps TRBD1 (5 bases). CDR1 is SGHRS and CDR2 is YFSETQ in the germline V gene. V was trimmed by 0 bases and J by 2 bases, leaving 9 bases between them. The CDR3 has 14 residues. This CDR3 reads CASSLEGLPYEQYF. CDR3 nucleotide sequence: TGCGCCAGCAGCTTGGAGGGGCTTCCCTACGAGCAGTACTTC.

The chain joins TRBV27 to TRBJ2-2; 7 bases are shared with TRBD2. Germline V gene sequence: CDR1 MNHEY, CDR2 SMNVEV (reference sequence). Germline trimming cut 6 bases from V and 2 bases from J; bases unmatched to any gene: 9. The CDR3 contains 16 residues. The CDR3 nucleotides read TGTGCCAGCAGGGGACCGGGACTAACTAACACCGGGGAGCTGTTTTTT. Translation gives CASRGPGLTNTGELFF.

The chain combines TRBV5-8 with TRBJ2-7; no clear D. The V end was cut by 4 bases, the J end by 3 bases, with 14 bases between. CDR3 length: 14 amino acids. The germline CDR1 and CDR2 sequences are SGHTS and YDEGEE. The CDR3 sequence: CASSKITVVYEQYF. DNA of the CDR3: TGTGCCAGCAGCAAAATAACAGTGGTCTACGAGCAGTACTTC. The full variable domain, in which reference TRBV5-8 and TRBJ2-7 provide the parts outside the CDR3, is EAGVTQSPTHLIKTRGQQATLRCSPISGHTSVYWYQQALGLGLQFLLWYDEGEERNRGNFPPRFSGRQFPNYSSELNVNALELEDSALYLCASSKITVVYEQYFGPGTRLTVT.

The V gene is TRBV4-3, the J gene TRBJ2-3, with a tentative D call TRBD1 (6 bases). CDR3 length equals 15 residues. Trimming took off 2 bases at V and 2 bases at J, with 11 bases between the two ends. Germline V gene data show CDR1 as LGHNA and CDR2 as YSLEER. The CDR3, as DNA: TGCGCCAGCAGCCAACGGGACACTCTCACAGATACGCAGTATTTT. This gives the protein CASSQRDTLTDTQYF.

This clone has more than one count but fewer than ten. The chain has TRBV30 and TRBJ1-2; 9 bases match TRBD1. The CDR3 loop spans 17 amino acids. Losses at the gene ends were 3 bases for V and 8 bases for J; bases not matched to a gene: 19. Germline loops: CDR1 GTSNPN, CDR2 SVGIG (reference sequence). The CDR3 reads CAWRRPWGTGHLSGYTF. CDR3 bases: TGTGCCTGGAGACGGCCGTGGGGGACAGGGCATTTGTCAGGCTACACCTTC.

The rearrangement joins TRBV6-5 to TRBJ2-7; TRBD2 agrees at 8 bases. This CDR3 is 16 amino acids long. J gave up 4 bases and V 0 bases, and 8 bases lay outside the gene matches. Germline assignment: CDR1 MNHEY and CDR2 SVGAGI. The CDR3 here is CASSYSGVAGTYEQYF. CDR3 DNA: TGTGCCAGCAGTTACTCGGGGGTAGCGGGAACTTACGAGCAGTACTTC.

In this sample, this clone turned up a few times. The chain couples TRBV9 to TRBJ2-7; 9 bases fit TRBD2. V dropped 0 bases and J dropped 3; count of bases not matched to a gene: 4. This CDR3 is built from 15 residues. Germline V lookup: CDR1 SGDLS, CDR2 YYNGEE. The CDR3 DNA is TGTGCCAGCAGCGTAGAAGCGGGGGGTGACTACGAGCAGTACTTC. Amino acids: CASSVEAGGDYEQYF.

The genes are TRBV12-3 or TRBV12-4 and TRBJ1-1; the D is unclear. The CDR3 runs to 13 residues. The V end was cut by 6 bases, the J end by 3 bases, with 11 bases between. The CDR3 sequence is CASRTTSHTEAFF. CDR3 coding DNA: TGTGCCAGCAGGACAACGTCCCACACTGAAGCTTTCTTT.

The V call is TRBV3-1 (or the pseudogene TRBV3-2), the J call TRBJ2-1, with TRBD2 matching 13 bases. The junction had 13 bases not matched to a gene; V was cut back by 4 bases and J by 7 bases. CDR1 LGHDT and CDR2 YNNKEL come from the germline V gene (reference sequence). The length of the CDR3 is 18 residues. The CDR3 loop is CASSPQSPGLAGKNEQFF. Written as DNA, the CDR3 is TGTGCCAGCAGCCCGCAGTCCCCGGGACTAGCGGGAAAGAATGAGCAGTTCTTC.

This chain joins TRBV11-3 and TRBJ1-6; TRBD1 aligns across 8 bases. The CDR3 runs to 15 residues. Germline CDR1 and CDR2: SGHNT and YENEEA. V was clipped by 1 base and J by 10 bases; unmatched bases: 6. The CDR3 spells CASSLGGQGRSPLHF. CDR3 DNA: TGTGCCAGCAGCTTAGGAGGACAGGGAAGGTCACCCCTCCACTTT.

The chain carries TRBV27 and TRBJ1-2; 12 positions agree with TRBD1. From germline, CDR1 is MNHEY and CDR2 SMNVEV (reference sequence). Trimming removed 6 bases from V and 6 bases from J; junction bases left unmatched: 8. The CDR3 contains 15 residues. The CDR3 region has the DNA TGTGCCAGCAGCAGGGACAGGGGGCTTACGAATGGCTACACCTTC. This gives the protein CASSRDRGLTNGYTF.

Here the CDR3 DNA reads TGTGCCAGCAGCCAAGTTTGGAGAGCGTCACAAGAGACCCAGTACTTC. Translation gives CASSQVWRASQETQYF. The V call is TRBV3-1 (or the pseudogene TRBV3-2), the J call TRBJ2-5, with D unresolved. V lost 1 base to trimming and J lost 2 bases, with 14 bases between them. Per the germline V gene, CDR1 is LGHDT and CDR2 is YNNKEL (reference sequence). This CDR3 has 16 amino acids.

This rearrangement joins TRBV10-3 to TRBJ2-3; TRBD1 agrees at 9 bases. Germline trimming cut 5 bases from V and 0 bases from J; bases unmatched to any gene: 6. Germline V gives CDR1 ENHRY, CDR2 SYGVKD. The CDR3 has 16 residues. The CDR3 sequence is CAISLSGTGSTDTQYF. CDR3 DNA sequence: TGTGCCATCAGTCTCTCCGGGACAGGGAGCACAGATACGCAGTATTTT.

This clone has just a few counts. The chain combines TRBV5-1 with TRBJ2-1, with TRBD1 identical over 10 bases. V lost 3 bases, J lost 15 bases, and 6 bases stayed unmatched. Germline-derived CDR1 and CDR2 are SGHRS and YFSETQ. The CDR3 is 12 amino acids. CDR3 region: CASSWGTGDLFF. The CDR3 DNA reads TGCGCCAGCAGCTGGGGGACAGGGGATCTGTTCTTC. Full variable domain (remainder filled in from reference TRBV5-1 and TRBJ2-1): KAGVTQTPRYLIKTRGQQVTLSCSPISGHRSVSWYQQTPGQGLQFLFEYFSETQRNKGNFPGRFSGRQFSNSRSEMNVSTLELGDSALYLCASSWGTGDLFFGPGTRLTVL.

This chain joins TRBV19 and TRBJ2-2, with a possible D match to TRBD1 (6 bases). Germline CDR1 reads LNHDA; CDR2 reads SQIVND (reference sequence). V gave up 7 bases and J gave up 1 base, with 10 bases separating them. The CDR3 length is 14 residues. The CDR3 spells CASTLTGNTGELFF. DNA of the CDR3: TGTGCCAGTACCTTGACAGGGAACACCGGGGAGCTGTTTTTT. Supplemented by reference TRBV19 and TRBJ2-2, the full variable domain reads DGGITQSPKYLFRKEGQNVTLSCEQNLNHDAMYWYRQDPGQGLRLIYYSQIVNDFQKGDIAEGYSVSREKKESFPLTVTSAQKNPTAFYLCASTLTGNTGELFFGEGSRLTVL.

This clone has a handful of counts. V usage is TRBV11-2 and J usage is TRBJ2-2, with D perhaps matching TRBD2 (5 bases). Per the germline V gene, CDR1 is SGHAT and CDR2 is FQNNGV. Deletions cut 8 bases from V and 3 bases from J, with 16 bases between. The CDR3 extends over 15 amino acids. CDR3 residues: CASVGEQFDTGELFF. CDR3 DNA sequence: TGTGCCAGCGTCGGGGAGCAGTTCGACACCGGGGAGCTGTTTTTT.

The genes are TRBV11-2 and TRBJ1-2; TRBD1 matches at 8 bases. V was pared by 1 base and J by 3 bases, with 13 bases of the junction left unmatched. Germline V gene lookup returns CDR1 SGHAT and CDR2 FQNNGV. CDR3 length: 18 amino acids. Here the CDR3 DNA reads TGTGCCAGCAGCTTAGCGGGTTGGGCAGGGGGCAAGGACTATGGCTACACCTTC. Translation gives CASSLAGWAGGKDYGYTF.

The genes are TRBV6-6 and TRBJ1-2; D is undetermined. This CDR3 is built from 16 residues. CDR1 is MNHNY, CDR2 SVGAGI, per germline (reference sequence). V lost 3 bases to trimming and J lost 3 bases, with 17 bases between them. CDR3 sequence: CASSYGEGRKDYGYTF. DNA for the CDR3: TGTGCCAGCAGTTATGGGGAGGGTAGAAAGGACTATGGCTACACCTTC.

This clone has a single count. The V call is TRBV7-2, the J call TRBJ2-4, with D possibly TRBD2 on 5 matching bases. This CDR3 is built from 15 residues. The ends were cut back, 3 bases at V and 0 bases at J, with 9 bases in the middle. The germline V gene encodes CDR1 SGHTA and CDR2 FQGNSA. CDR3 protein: CASSLREQAKNIQYF. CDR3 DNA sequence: TGTGCCAGCAGCTTGAGGGAACAAGCCAAAAACATTCAGTACTTC.

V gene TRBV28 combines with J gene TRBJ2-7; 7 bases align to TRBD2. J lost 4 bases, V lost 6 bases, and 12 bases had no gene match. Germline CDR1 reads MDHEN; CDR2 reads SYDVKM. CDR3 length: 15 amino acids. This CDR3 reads CASSITRGVPYEQYF. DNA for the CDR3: TGTGCCAGCAGCATTACCCGGGGGGTACCGTACGAGCAGTACTTC.

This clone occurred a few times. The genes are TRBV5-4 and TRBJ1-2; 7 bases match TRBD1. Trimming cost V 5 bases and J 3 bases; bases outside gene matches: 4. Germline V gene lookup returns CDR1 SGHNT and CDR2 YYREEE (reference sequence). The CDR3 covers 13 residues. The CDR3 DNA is TGTGCCAGCAGAACCGGGACAGACTATGGCTACACCTTC. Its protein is CASRTGTDYGYTF.

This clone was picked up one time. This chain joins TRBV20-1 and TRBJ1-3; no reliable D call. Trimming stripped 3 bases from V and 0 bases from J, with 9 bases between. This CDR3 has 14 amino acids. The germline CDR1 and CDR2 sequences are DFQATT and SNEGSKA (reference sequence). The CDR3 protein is CSASSENSGNTIYF. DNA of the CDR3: TGCAGTGCTAGTTCAGAAAACTCTGGAAACACCATATATTTT.

The CDR3 DNA follows: TGTGCCAGCAGCCGGGGGAGTTTCTATGGCTACACCTTC. It specifies CASSRGSFYGYTF. V usage is TRBV5-6 and J usage is TRBJ1-2; the D gene is possibly TRBD1 (5 bases). V lost 4 bases and J 4 bases, leaving 11 bases between the germline ends. CDR1 is SGHDT, CDR2 YYEEEE, per germline. The CDR3 is 13 residues long.

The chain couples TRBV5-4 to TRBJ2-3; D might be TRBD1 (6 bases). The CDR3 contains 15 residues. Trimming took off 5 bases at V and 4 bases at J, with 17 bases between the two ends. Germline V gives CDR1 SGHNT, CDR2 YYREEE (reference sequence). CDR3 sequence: CASSAARQGPDTQYF. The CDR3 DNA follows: TGTGCCAGCAGTGCGGCCCGGCAGGGGCCAGATACGCAGTATTTT.